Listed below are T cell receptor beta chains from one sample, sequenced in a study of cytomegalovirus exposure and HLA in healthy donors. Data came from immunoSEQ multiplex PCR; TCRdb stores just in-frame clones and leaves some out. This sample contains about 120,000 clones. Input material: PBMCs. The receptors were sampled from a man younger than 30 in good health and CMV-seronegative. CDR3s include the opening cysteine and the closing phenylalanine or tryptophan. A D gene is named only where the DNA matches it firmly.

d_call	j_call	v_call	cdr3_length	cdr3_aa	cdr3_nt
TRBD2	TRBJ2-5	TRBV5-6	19	CASSWRLAGYELEAETQYF	TGTGCCAGCAGCTGGAGACTAGCGGGATATGAGTTGGAGGCAGAGACCCAGTACTTC
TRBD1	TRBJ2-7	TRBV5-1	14	CASSFRTGTYEQYF	TGCGCCAGCAGCTTTCGGACAGGTACCTACGAGCAGTACTTC
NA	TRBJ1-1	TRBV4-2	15	CASSLTDSQNTEAFF	TGTGCCAGCAGCCTCACTGACAGCCAGAACACTGAAGCTTTCTTT
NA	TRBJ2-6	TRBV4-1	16	CASSQDRGSGANVLTF	TGCGCCAGCAGCCAAGACAGGGGCTCTGGGGCCAACGTCCTGACTTTC
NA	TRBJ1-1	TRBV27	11	CASRRNTEAFF	TGTGCCAGCAGGCGCAACACTGAAGCTTTCTTT
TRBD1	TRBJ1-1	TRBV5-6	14	CASSPATGVAEAFF	TGTGCCAGCAGTCCTGCTACAGGGGTAGCTGAAGCTTTCTTT
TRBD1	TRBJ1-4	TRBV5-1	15	CASSPAGQTNEKLFF	TGCGCCAGCAGCCCCGCGGGACAGACCAATGAAAAACTGTTTTTT
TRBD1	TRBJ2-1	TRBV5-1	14	CASPDRDSYNEQFF	TGCGCCAGCCCGGACAGGGATTCCTACAATGAGCAGTTCTTC
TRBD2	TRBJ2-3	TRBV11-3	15	CASSLGGSGTDTQYF	TGTGCCAGCAGCTTGGGCGGGAGTGGGACAGATACGCAGTATTTT
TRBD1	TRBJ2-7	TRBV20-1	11	CSATGGYEQYF	TGCAGTGCTACAGGGGGCTACGAGCAGTACTTC
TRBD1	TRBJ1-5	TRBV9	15	CASSVAGQGNQPQHF	TGTGCCAGCAGCGTAGCGGGACAGGGCAATCAGCCCCAGCATTTT
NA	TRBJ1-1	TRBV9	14	CASSPSGRNTEAFF	TGTGCCAGCAGCCCCTCGGGGAGGAACACTGAAGCTTTCTTT
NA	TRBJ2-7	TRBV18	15	CASSPIRQITYEQYF	TGTGCCAGCTCACCGATCCGACAGATTACCTACGAGCAGTACTTC
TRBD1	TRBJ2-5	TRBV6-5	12	CAIQDRAETQYF	TGTGCCATCCAGGACAGGGCAGAGACCCAGTACTTC
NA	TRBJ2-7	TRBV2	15	CASSLPTWRSYEQYF	TGTGCCAGCAGTCTCCCCACTTGGAGGTCCTACGAGCAGTACTTC
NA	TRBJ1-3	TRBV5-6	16	CASSFTLTGSGNTIYF	TGTGCCAGCAGCTTTACCCTTACAGGCTCCGGAAACACCATATATTTT
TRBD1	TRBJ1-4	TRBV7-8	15	CASSSGTGFGEKLFF	TGTGCCAGCAGCTCCGGGACAGGGTTTGGGGAAAAACTGTTTTTT
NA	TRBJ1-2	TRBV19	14	CASENVGGRDGYTF	TGTGCCAGCGAGAATGTCGGGGGGCGAGATGGCTACACCTTC
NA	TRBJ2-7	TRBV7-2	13	CASSSTGWVEQYF	TGTGCCAGCAGCTCCACAGGCTGGGTGGAGCAGTACTTC
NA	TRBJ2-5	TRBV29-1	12	CSVVSRDETQYF	TGCAGCGTTGTGAGCAGGGATGAGACCCAGTACTTC
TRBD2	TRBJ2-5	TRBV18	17	CASSPPGGGNGQGTQYF	TGTGCCAGCTCACCACCTGGCGGGGGAAATGGCCAGGGGACCCAGTACTTC
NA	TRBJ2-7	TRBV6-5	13	CASRGSVSYEQYF	TGTGCCAGCAGGGGGAGTGTCTCCTACGAGCAGTACTTC
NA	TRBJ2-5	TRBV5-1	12	CASSQLPGTQYF	TGCGCCAGCAGCCAATTACCGGGGACCCAGTACTTC
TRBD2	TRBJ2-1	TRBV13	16	CASRKSGSWSYNEQFF	TGTGCCAGCAGAAAAAGCGGGAGTTGGTCCTACAATGAGCAGTTCTTC
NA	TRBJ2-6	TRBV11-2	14	CASSYNSGANVLTF	TGTGCCAGCAGCTACAATTCTGGGGCCAACGTCCTGACTTTC
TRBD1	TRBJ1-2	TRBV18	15	CASSPPLGQDMGYTF	TGTGCCAGCTCACCACCCTTAGGACAGGATATGGGCTACACCTTC
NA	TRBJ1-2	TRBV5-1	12	CASSSGDRGYTF	TGCGCCAGCAGCTCAGGGGATCGCGGCTACACCTTC
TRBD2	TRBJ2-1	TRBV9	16	CASSFRLSGGAGEQFF	TGTGCCAGCAGCTTCCGACTAAGCGGGGGGGCCGGTGAGCAGTTCTTC
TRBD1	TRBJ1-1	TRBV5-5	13	CASSLVGQVEAFF	TGTGCCAGCAGCTTGGTGGGACAGGTTGAAGCTTTCTTT
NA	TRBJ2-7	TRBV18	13	CASSIDRAYEQYF	TGTGCCAGTTCAATCGACAGAGCCTACGAGCAGTACTTC
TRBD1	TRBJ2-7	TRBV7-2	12	CASSFGQGEQYF	TGTGCCAGCAGCTTCGGACAGGGGGAGCAGTACTTC
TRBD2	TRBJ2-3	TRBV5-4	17	CASSFRTTLPGGDTQYF	TGTGCCAGCAGCTTCAGGACCACCCTCCCGGGGGGAGATACGCAGTATTTT
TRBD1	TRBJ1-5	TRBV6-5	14	CASSSGQDYQPQHF	TGTGCCAGCAGCTCAGGACAGGACTATCAGCCCCAGCATTTT
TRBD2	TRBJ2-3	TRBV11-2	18	CASSPRRASGRGTDTQYF	TGTGCCAGCAGCCCTCGAAGGGCTAGCGGGAGAGGGACAGATACGCAGTATTTT
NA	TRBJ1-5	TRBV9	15	CASSVDGQAAQPQHF	TGTGCCAGCAGCGTAGACGGCCAAGCGGCGCAGCCCCAGCATTTT
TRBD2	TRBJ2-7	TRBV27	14	CATAPGGNFYEQYF	TGTGCCACCGCTCCGGGGGGGAATTTCTACGAGCAGTACTTC
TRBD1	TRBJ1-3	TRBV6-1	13	CASKQGQGNTIYF	TGTGCCAGCAAACAGGGACAGGGAAACACCATATATTTT
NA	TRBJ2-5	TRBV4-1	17	CASSPDSAGALQETQYF	TGCGCCAGCAGCCCGGATTCGGCGGGGGCCCTACAAGAGACCCAGTACTTC
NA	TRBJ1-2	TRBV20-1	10	CSASGFGYTF	TGCAGTGCTTCAGGGTTCGGCTACACCTTC
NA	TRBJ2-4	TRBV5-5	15	CASSLGAGSSRIQYF	TGTGCCAGCAGCTTGGGTGCAGGGTCCTCACGCATTCAGTACTTC
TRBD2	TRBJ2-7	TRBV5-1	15	CASSLVAGGGSEQYF	TGCGCCAGCAGCTTGGTAGCGGGCGGGGGGTCCGAGCAGTACTTC
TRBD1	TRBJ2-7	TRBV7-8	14	CASSLGQGPKEQYF	TGTGCCAGCAGCCTAGGACAGGGCCCTAAGGAGCAGTACTTC
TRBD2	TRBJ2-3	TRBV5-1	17	CASIRTSGGSSTDTQYF	TGCGCCAGCATCCGGACTAGCGGGGGTTCTAGCACAGATACGCAGTATTTT
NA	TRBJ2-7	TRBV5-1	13	CASSFGQWYEQYF	TGCGCCAGCAGCTTCGGACAGTGGTACGAGCAGTACTTC
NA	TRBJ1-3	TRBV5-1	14	CASSADFSGNTIYF	TGCGCCAGCAGTGCGGATTTCTCTGGAAACACCATATATTTT
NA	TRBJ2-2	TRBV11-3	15	CASSPGRGPTGELFF	TGTGCCAGCAGCCCAGGCAGGGGCCCCACCGGGGAGCTGTTTTTT
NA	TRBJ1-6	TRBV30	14	CAWSVQGRNSPLHF	TGTGCCTGGAGTGTACAGGGTAGGAATTCACCCCTCCACTTT
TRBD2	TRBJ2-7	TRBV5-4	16	CASTPRGSGSIHEQYF	TGTGCCAGCACCCCCCGGGGTAGCGGGAGTATCCACGAGCAGTACTTC
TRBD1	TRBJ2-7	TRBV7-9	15	CASRAGTGGSHEQYF	TGTGCCAGCAGGGCCGGGACAGGAGGATCCCACGAGCAGTACTTC
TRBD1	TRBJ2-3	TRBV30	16	CAWTSWDRPSTDTQYF	TGTGCCTGGACCAGCTGGGACAGGCCAAGCACAGATACGCAGTATTTT